This TCR beta chain was identified during a study of a mutant IDH1 vaccine in newly diagnosed glioma. Time point given: week 11, during vaccination. Every vaccine dose comprised 300 ug of mutant IDH1 20-mer peptide plus topical imiquimod. This CDR3 spans 15 amino acids. Germline CDR1 is SEHNR and CDR2 is FQNEAQ (reference sequence). The V and J ends lost 3 bases and 10 bases respectively, with 20 bases between them. Clones were read by immunoSEQ multiplex PCR, and TCRdb kept only the in-frame ones, dropping some. Of about 61,000 clones listed, 80% are singletons. This clone was seen a single time. Its antigen is unidentified.

The rearrangement links TRBV7-9 to TRBJ2-3; no reliable D call. The source material was PBMCs, sampled from a glioma patient whose treatment included an IDH1 peptide vaccine. The source of this sequence is a man aged 45-65 years with glioma. CDR3 region: CASSFNRGQASPQYF. For the CDR3, the DNA is TGTGCCAGCAGCTTCAATCGTGGGCAGGCGAGTCCGCAGTATTTT.